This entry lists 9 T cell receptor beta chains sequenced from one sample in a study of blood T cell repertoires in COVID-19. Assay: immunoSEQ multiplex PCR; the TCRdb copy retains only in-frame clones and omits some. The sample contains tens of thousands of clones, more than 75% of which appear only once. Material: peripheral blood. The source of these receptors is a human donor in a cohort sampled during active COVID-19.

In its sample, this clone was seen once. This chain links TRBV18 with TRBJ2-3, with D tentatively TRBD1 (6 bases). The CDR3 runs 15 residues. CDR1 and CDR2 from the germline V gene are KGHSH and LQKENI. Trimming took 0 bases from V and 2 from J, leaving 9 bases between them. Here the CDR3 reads CASSPPGHSTDTQYF. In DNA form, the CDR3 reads TGTGCCAGCTCACCACCGGGACACTCCACAGATACGCAGTATTTT.

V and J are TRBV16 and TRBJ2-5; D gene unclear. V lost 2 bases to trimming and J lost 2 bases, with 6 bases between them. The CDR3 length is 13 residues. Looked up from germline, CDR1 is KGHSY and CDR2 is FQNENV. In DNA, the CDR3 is TGTGCCAGCAGCCAAGTAATTCAAGAGACCCAGTACTTC. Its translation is CASSQVIQETQYF.

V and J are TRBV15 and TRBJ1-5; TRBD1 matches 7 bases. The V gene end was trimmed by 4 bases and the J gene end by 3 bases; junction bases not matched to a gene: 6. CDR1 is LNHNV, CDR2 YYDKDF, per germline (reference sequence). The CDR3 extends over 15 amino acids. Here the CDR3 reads CATSTLDRDNQPQHF. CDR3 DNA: TGTGCCACCAGCACCCTCGACAGGGACAATCAGCCCCAGCATTTT.

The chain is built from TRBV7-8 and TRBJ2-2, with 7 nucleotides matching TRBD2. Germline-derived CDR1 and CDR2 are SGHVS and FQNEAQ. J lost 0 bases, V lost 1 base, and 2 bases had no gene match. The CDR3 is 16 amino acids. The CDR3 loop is CASSLGLASNTGELFF. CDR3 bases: TGTGCCAGCAGCTTAGGACTAGCCTCGAACACCGGGGAGCTGTTTTTT. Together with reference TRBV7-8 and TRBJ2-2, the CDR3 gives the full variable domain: GAGVSQSPRYKVAKRGQDVALRCDPISGHVSLFWYQQALGQGPEFLTYFQNEAQLDKSGLPSDRFFAERPEGSVSTLKIQRTQQEDSAVYLCASSLGLASNTGELFFGEGSRLTVL.

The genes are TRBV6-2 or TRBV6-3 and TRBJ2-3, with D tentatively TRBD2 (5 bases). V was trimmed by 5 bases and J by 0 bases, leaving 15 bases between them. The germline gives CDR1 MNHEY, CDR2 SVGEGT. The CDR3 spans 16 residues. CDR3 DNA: TGTGCCAGCAGTACCCCCCCGGGAACTAGCACAGATACGCAGTATTTT. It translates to CASSTPPGTSTDTQYF.

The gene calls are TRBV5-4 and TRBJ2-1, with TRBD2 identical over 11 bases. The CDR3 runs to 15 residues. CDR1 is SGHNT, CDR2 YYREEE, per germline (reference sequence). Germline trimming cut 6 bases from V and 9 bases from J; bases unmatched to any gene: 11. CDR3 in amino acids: CASNPYSGGAGEQFF. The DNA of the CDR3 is TGTGCCAGCAACCCTTATAGCGGGGGGGCCGGTGAGCAGTTCTTC.

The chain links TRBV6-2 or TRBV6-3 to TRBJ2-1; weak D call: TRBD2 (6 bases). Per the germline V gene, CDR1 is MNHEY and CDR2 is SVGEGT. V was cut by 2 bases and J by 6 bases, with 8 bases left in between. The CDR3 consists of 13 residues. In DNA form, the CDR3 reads TGTGCCAGCAGTTACGGGGGGAGCAATGAGCAGTTCTTC. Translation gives CASSYGGSNEQFF.

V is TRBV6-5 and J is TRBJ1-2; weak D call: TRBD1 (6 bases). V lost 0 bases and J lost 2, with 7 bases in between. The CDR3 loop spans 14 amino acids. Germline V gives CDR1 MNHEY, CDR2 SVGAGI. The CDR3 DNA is TGTGCCAGCAGTTACTCGCAGGGGAACTATGGCTACACCTTC. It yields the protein CASSYSQGNYGYTF.

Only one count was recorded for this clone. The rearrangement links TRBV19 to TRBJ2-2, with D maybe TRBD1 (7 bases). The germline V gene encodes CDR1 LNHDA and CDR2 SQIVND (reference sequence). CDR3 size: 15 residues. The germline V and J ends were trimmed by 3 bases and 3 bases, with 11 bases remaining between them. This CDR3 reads CASSMGGQYTGELFF. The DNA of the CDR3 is TGTGCCAGTAGTATGGGGGGACAGTACACCGGGGAGCTGTTTTTT.